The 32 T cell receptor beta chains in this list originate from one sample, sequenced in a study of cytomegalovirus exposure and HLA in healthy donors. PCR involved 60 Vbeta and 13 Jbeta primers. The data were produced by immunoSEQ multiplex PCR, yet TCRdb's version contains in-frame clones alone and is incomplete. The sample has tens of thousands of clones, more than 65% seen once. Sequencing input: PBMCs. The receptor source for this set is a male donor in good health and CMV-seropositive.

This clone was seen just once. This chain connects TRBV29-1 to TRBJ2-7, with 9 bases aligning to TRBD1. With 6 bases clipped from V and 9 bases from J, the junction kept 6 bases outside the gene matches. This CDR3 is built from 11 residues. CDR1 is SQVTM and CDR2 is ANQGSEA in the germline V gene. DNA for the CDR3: TGCAGCGTGGGACAGGGCAGGGGGCAGTACTTC. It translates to CSVGQGRGQYF.

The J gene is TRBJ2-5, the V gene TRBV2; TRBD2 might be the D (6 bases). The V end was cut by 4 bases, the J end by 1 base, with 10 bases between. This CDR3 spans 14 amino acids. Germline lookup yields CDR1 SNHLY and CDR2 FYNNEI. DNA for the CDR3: TGTGCCAGCAGTGTTGGCGGGACCCAAGAGACCCAGTACTTC. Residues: CASSVGGTQETQYF.

CDR3 sequence: CASSNPSDRKNIQYF. The CDR3 DNA reads as TGTGCCAGTAGTAACCCCTCGGACAGGAAAAACATTCAGTACTTC. This chain links TRBV19 with TRBJ2-4; 7 nucleotides match TRBD1. Losses at the gene ends were 4 bases for V and 4 bases for J; bases not matched to a gene: 7. CDR3 length: 15 residues. The germline V gene has CDR1 LNHDA and CDR2 SQIVND (reference sequence).

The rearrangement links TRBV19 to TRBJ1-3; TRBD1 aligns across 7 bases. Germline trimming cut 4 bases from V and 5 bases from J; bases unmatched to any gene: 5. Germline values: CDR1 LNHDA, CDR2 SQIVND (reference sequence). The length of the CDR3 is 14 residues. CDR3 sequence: CASSTMGQRNTIYF. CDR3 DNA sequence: TGTGCCAGTAGTACTATGGGACAGCGAAACACCATATATTTT.

CDR3 nucleotide sequence: TGTGCCAGCAGGGTTTCTCCGGGGGGCGGTTCACCCCTCCACTTT. As protein: CASRVSPGGGSPLHF. The chain has TRBV6-5 and TRBJ1-6, with D perhaps TRBD1 (6 bases). This CDR3 contains 15 residues. In germline, CDR1 is MNHEY, CDR2 SVGAGI. V shed 6 bases and J shed 9 bases, with 18 bases lying between them.

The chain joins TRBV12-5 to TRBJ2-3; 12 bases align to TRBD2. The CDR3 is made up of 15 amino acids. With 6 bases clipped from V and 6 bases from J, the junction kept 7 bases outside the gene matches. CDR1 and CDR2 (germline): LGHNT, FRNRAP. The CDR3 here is CASGLSSGRADTQYF. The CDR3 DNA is TGTGCTAGTGGCCTCTCTAGCGGGAGGGCGGATACGCAGTATTTT.

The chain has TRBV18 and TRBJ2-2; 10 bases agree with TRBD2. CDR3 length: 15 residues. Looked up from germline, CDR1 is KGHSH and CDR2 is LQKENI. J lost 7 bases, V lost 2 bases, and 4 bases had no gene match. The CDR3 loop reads CASSPTSGNGGELFF. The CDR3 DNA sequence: TGTGCCAGCTCACCAACTAGCGGGAATGGCGGGGAGCTGTTTTTT.

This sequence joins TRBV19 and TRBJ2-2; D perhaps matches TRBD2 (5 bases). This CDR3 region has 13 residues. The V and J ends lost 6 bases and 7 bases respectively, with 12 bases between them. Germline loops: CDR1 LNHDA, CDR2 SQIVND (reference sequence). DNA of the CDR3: TGTGCCAGTAGCGGACTGGCGTTCGGGGAGCTGTTTTTT. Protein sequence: CASSGLAFGELFF.

The CDR3 DNA reads as TGCGCCAGCAGCTTGGGAGACAGGGGAACAGATACGCAGTATTTT. Protein product: CASSLGDRGTDTQYF. The gene calls are TRBV5-1 and TRBJ2-3, with 8 bases that match TRBD1. The germline V gene has CDR1 SGHRS and CDR2 YFSETQ. There are 15 residues in the CDR3. Germline trimming cut 0 bases from V and 3 bases from J; bases unmatched to any gene: 3.

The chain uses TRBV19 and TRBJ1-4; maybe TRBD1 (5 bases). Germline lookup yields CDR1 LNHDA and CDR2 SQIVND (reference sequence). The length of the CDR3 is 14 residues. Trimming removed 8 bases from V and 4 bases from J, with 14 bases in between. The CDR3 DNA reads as TGTGCCAGTTTGGGGGGAGCCCTTAATGAAAAACTGTTTTTT. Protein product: CASLGGALNEKLFF.

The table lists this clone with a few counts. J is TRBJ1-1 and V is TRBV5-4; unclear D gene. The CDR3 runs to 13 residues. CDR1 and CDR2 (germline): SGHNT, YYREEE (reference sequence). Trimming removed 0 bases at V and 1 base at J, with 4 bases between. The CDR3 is CASSLDRNTEAFF. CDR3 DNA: TGTGCCAGCAGCTTGGACAGGAACACTGAAGCTTTCTTT. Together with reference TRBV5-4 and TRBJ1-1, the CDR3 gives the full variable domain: ETGVTQSPTHLIKTRGQQVTLRCSSQSGHNTVSWYQQALGQGPQFIFQYYREEENGRGNFPPRFSGLQFPNYSSELNVNALELDDSALYLCASSLDRNTEAFFGQGTRLTVV.

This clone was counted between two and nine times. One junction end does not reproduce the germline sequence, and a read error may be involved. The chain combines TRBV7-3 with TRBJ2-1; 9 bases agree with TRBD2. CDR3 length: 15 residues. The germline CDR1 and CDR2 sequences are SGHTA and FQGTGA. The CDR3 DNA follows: TGTTCCAGCAGCTGGGCTAGCGGGACGTACAATGAGCAGTTCTTC. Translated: CSSSWASGTYNEQFF.

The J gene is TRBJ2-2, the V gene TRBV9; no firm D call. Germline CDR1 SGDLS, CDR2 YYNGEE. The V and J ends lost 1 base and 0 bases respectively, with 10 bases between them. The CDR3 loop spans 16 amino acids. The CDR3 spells CASSVSGGPNTGELFF. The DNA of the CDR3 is TGTGCCAGCAGCGTAAGTGGTGGCCCGAACACCGGGGAGCTGTTTTTT.

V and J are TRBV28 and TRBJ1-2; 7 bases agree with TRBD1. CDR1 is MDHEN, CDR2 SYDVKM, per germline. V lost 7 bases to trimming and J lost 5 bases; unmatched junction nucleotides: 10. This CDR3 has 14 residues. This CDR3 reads CASTLGTAIYGYTF. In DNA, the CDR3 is TGTGCCAGCACCCTCGGGACAGCTATTTATGGCTACACCTTC.

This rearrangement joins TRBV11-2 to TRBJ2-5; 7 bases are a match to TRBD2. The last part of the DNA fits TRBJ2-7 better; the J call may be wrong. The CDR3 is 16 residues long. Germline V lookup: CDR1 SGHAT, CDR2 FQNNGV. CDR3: CASRRGRGERTYEQYF. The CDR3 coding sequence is TGTGCCAGCAGACGAGGCCGGGGGGAGCGGACCTACGAGCAGTACTTC.

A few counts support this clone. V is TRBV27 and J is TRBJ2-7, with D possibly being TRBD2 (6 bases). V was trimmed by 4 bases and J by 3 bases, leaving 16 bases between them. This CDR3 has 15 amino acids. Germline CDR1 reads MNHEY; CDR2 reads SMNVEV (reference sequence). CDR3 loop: CASSSLAGWGYEQYF. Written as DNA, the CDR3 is TGTGCCAGCAGTTCTCTTGCGGGGTGGGGCTACGAGCAGTACTTC.

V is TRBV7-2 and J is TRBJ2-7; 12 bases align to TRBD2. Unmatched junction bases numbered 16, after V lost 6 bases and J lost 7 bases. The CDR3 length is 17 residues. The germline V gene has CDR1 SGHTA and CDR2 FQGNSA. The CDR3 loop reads CASRGPGGSSGRVEQYF. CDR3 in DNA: TGTGCCAGCAGGGGACCAGGGGGGTCTAGCGGGAGGGTTGAGCAGTACTTC.

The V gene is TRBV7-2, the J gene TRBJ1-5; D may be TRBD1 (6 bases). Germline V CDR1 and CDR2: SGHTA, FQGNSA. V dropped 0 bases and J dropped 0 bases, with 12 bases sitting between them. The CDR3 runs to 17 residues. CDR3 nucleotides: TGTGCCAGCAGCTTAGCGGCCGGGACACTTAGCAATCAGCCCCAGCATTTT. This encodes CASSLAAGTLSNQPQHF.

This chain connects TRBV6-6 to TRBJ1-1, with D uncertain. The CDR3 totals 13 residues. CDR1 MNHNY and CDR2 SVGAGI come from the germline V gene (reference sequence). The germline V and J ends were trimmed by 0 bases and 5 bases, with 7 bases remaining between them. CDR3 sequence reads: CASSYSGGTEAFF. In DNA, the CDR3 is TGTGCCAGCAGTTACTCGGGAGGGACTGAAGCTTTCTTT.

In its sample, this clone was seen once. The CDR3, as DNA: TGTGCCAGCAGTTTAGGGACAGGGGGCACTGAAGCTTTCTTT. Protein: CASSLGTGGTEAFF. The chain links TRBV27 to TRBJ1-1; 11 bases agree with TRBD1. V trimming: 2 bases; J trimming: 4 bases; junction bases outside the gene matches: 0. The CDR3 is 14 residues long. CDR1 and CDR2 (germline): MNHEY, SMNVEV (reference sequence).

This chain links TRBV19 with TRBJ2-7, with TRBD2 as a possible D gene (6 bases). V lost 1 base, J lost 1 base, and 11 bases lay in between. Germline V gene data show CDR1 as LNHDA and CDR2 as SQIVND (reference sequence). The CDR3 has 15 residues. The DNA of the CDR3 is TGTGCCAGTAGTATAGCCCCAGGGAGGTCCTACGAGCAGTACTTC. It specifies CASSIAPGRSYEQYF.

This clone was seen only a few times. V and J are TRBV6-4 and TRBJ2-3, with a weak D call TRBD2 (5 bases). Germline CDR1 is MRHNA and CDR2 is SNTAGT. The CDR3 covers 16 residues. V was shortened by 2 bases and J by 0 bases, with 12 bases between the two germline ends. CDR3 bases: TGTGCCAGCAGTGACGATATGGGGAGTAGCACAGATACGCAGTATTTT. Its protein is CASSDDMGSSTDTQYF.

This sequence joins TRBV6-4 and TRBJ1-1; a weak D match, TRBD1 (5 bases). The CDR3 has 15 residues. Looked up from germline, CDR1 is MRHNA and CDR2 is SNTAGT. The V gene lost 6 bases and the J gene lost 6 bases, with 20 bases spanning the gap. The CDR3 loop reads CASSPTPGGSAEAFF. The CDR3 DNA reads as TGTGCCAGCAGCCCCACCCCCGGGGGTAGCGCTGAAGCTTTCTTT.

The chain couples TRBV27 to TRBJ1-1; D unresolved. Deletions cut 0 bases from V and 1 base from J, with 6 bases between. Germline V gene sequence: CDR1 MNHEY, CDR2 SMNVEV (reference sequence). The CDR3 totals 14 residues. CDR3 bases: TGTGCCAGCAGTTTATCAGTACAGAACACTGAAGCTTTCTTT. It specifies CASSLSVQNTEAFF.

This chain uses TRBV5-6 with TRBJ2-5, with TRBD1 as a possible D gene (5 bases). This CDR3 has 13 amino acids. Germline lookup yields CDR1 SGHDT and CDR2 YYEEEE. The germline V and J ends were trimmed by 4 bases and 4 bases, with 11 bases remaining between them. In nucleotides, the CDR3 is TGTGCCAGCAGCCCGAACAGGCGAGAGACCCAGTACTTC. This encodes CASSPNRRETQYF.

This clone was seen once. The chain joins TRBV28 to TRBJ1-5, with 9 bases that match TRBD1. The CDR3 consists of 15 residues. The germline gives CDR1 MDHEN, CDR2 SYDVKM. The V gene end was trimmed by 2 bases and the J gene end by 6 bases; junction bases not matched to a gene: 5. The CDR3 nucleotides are TGTGCCAGCAGTTTAAACAGGGGGCATAGTCAGCCCCAGCATTTT. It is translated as CASSLNRGHSQPQHF.

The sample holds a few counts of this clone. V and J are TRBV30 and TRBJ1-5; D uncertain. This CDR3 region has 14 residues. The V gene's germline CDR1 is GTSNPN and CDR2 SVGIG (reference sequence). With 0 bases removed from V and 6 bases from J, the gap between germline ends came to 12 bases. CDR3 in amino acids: CAWSVSGSGQPQHF. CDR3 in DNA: TGTGCCTGGAGTGTATCCGGCTCGGGTCAGCCCCAGCATTTT.

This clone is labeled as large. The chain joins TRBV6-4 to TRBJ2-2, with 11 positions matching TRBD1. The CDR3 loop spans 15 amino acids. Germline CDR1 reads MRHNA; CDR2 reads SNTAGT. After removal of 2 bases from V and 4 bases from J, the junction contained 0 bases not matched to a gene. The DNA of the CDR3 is TGTGCCAGCAGTGACGGGACAGGGGGCACCGGGGAGCTGTTTTTT. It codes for CASSDGTGGTGELFF.

The CDR3 nucleotides are TGCGCCAGCAGCTTGGAGAGGGATACGCAGTATTTT. Residues: CASSLERDTQYF. The chain employs TRBV5-1 and TRBJ2-3; D not resolved. V shed 0 bases and J shed 6 bases, with 5 bases lying between them. Germline values: CDR1 SGHRS, CDR2 YFSETQ. The CDR3 spans 12 residues.

This CDR3 is CASSTRDSSVEQYF. DNA of the CDR3: TGTGCCAGCAGCACCCGGGACTCCAGCGTCGAGCAGTACTTC. The chain recombines TRBV9 with TRBJ2-7; possible D gene TRBD2, 6 bases. This CDR3 is 14 amino acids long. CDR1 SGDLS and CDR2 YYNGEE come from the germline V gene. V lost 4 bases and J 6 bases, leaving 17 bases between the germline ends.

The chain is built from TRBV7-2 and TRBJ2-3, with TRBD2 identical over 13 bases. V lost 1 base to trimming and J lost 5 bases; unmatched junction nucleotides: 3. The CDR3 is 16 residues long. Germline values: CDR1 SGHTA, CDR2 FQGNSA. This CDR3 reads CASSLELAGGQDTQYF. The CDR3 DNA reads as TGTGCCAGCAGCTTAGAACTAGCGGGGGGGCAAGATACGCAGTATTTT.

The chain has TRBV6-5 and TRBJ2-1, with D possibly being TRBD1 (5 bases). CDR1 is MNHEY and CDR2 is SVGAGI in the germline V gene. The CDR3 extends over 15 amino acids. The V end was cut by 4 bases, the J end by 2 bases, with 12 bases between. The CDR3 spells CASSSRQPAYNEQFF. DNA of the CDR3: TGTGCCAGCAGTTCAAGACAGCCAGCCTACAATGAGCAGTTCTTC.